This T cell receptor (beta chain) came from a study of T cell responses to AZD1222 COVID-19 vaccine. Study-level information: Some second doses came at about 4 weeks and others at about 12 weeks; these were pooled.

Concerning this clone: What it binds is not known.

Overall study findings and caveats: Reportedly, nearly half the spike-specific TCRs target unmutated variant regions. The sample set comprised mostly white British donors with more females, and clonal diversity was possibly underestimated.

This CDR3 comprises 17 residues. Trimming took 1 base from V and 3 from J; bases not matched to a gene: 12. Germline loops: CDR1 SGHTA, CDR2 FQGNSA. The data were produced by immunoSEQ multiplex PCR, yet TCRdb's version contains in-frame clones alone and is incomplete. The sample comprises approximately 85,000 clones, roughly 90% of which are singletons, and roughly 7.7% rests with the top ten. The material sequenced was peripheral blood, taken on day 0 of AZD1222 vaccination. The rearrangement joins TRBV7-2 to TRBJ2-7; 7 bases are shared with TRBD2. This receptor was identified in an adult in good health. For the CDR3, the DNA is TGTGCCAGCAGCTTAGACTCGCGGGAGTACGCCTTCTACGAGCAGTACTTC. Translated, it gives CASSLDSREYAFYEQYF.